Below, 22 T cell receptor beta chains from the same sample are listed, as sequenced in a study of naive and memory T cell subsets. Points from the study as a whole: A few larger clonotypes appeared in naive repertoires, especially CD8, possibly memory cells re-expressing CD45RA.

An equimolar mix of two oligonucleotides served as the beta constant-region primer for TRBC1 and TRBC2. The ligated cDNA underwent four PCR rounds using SP2 and nested alpha and beta constant-region primers. One entry per CDR3 protein results from TCRdb running MiXCR on the UMI-ligation and nested PCR reads. The data contain 85,000 to 130,000 distinct CDR3 sequences, around 13% of them seen just once; the ten biggest clones take up 2.5% to 3.5%. For these TCRs, the target antigens are not known. What was sequenced was naive CD8+ T cells from blood. The receptors originated from a human donor in good health.

The chain carries TRBV27 and TRBJ2-2, with 9 bases matching TRBD2. The V and J ends lost 5 bases and 4 bases, in that order; junction bases with no gene match: 5. Germline V CDR1 and CDR2: MNHEY, SMNVEV (reference sequence). The CDR3 runs to 15 residues. The CDR3 DNA sequence: TGTGCCAGCAGTACCTCTAGCGGGGCCACCGGGGAGCTGTTTTTT. As protein: CASSTSSGATGELFF.

The chain couples TRBV11-2 to TRBJ1-5; D not certain. The CDR3 totals 15 residues. V lost 1 base, J lost 8 bases, and 15 bases lay in between. The germline V gene has CDR1 SGHAT and CDR2 FQNNGV. CDR3 DNA: TGTGCCAGCAGCTTAGGCGTAACGGGATGGGAGCCCCAGCATTTT. As protein: CASSLGVTGWEPQHF. Variable domain in full (rest from reference TRBV11-2 and TRBJ1-5): EAGVAQSPRYKIIEKRQSVAFWCNPISGHATLYWYQQILGQGPKLLIQFQNNGVVDDSQLPKDRFSAERLKGVDSTLKIQPAKLEDSAVYLCASSLGVTGWEPQHFGDGTRLSIL.

This clonotype was picked up one time. V and J are TRBV12-3 or TRBV12-4 and TRBJ2-2; D is uncertain. The CDR3 sequence is 12 residues long. Trimming removed 7 bases at V and 4 bases at J, with 7 bases between. The CDR3 loop reads CASKQPTGELFF. Written as DNA, the CDR3 is TGTGCCAGCAAACAGCCCACCGGGGAGCTGTTTTTT.

This clonotype was recorded at least ten times. This sequence joins TRBV7-9 and TRBJ2-1, with D possibly TRBD1 on 6 matching bases. This CDR3 contains 14 residues. Trimming pared 3 bases from V and 5 bases from J, leaving 11 bases between. Germline V CDR1 and CDR2: SEHNR, FQNEAQ (reference sequence). The CDR3 spells CASSFSRDNNEQFF. DNA for the CDR3: TGTGCCAGCAGCTTTTCTCGGGACAACAATGAGCAGTTCTTC.

There are many counts of this clonotype. The rearrangement joins TRBV28 to TRBJ1-1, with 7 bases matching TRBD1. CDR3 length: 14 amino acids. With V trimmed by 5 bases and J by 7 bases, 10 bases remained unmatched. In germline, CDR1 is MDHEN, CDR2 SYDVKM. The CDR3 sequence is CASSRDRQTFEAFF. The CDR3 DNA follows: TGTGCCAGCAGTCGGGACAGACAAACATTTGAAGCTTTCTTT.

This clonotype came up a few times. The chain links TRBV29-1 to TRBJ2-7; D might be TRBD1 (5 bases). CDR1 is SQVTM, CDR2 ANQGSEA, per germline. The V and J ends lost 3 bases and 5 bases respectively, with 8 bases between them. The CDR3 has 11 residues. The CDR3 DNA sequence: TGCAGCGTTGACAGGGCTGACGAGCAGTACTTC. Amino acid sequence: CSVDRADEQYF.

V usage is TRBV30 and J usage is TRBJ2-3; TRBD2 is a possible D gene (5 bases). The germline gives CDR1 GTSNPN, CDR2 SVGIG (reference sequence). V lost 0 bases and J 2 bases, leaving 12 bases between the germline ends. The CDR3 length is 15 residues. The CDR3 loop reads CAWSVGRENTDTQYF. CDR3 DNA sequence: TGTGCCTGGAGTGTAGGACGGGAAAACACAGATACGCAGTATTTT.

This clonotype came up a few times. The chain carries TRBV12-3 or TRBV12-4 and TRBJ2-2; 9 bases agree with TRBD2. Losses at the gene ends were 10 bases for V and 5 bases for J; bases not matched to a gene: 11. This CDR3 region has 15 residues. CDR3 in amino acids: CATTVAGEGTGELFF. The CDR3 nucleotides read TGTGCCACAACCGTAGCGGGAGAGGGGACCGGGGAGCTGTTTTTT.

This clonotype was recorded a few times. The rearrangement joins TRBV20-1 to TRBJ1-1, with 8 nucleotides matching TRBD1. The CDR3 has 15 amino acids. The V gene's germline CDR1 is DFQATT and CDR2 SNEGSKA (reference sequence). The V gene end was trimmed by 1 base and the J gene end by 7 bases; junction bases not matched to a gene: 11. The CDR3 DNA is TGCAGTGCTAGAGTCTTGCAGGGGGCTGGGAATGAAGCTTTCTTT. Its translation: CSARVLQGAGNEAFF.

The V gene is TRBV15, the J gene TRBJ1-3; D gene ambiguous. The CDR3 is 14 residues long. Trimming took off 8 bases at V and 2 bases at J, with 13 bases between the two ends. Germline V lookup: CDR1 LNHNV, CDR2 YYDKDF (reference sequence). The CDR3 nucleotides read TGTGCCACCGCTAAGGCGTTTACTGGAAACACCATATATTTT. This sequence encodes CATAKAFTGNTIYF.

The V and J genes are TRBV19 and TRBJ2-5; D ambiguous. The CDR3 runs 14 residues. V lost 9 bases to trimming and J lost 2 bases, with 16 bases between them. Germline V CDR1 and CDR2: LNHDA, SQIVND (reference sequence). The CDR3: CASSPYRPQETQYF. The CDR3 DNA reads TGTGCCAGCTCTCCGTACAGACCGCAAGAGACCCAGTACTTC.

There are a few counts of this clonotype. The chain combines TRBV15 with TRBJ1-1; D is uncertain. The CDR3 sequence is 13 residues long. Germline CDR1 reads LNHNV; CDR2 reads YYDKDF (reference sequence). V lost 6 bases, J lost 6 bases, and 14 bases lay in between. CDR3 residues: CATRPEREAEAFF. The CDR3, as DNA: TGTGCCACCAGGCCAGAAAGGGAAGCTGAAGCTTTCTTT.

This clonotype has ten or more counts. This sequence joins TRBV20-1 and TRBJ2-3, with 9 bases that match TRBD2. Germline CDR1 and CDR2: DFQATT and SNEGSKA (reference sequence). Trimming cost V 0 bases and J 6 bases; bases outside gene matches: 16. The CDR3 covers 18 residues. The CDR3 DNA reads TGCAGTGCTAGAGATCCCCAATCCGGCGGGGGGGCTGTTGATACGCAGTATTTT. It codes for CSARDPQSGGGAVDTQYF.

The J gene is TRBJ2-3, the V gene TRBV20-1; 9 bases line up with TRBD2. Germline CDR1 is DFQATT and CDR2 is SNEGSKA (reference sequence). With 6 bases clipped from V and 6 bases from J, the junction kept 7 bases outside the gene matches. The CDR3 length is 13 residues. The CDR3 region has the DNA TGCAGTGCCCCGAGCGGGGGGATGGATACGCAGTATTTT. It translates to CSAPSGGMDTQYF.

This clonotype was detected only a few times. DNA of the CDR3: TGTGCCAGCAGTTTAAAAAGCGGGGGGGCTCTGGAGACCCAGTACTTC. This encodes CASSLKSGGALETQYF. V is TRBV27 and J is TRBJ2-5; the match to TRBD2 covers 10 bases. CDR1 is MNHEY, CDR2 SMNVEV, per germline (reference sequence). The V gene end was trimmed by 2 bases and the J gene end by 5 bases; junction bases not matched to a gene: 8. The CDR3 runs to 16 residues.

In its sample, this clonotype was seen many times. The rearrangement links TRBV19 to TRBJ2-7; TRBD2 might be the D (6 bases). The CDR3 totals 14 residues. Germline V gene sequence: CDR1 LNHDA, CDR2 SQIVND (reference sequence). Trimming removed 6 bases at V and 3 bases at J, with 15 bases between. CDR3 nucleotides: TGTGCCAGTAGCTTTGCACGGGGGAACTACGAGCAGTACTTC. Protein sequence: CASSFARGNYEQYF.

V gene TRBV7-2 combines with J gene TRBJ2-3; 7 nucleotides align to TRBD2. Looked up from germline, CDR1 is SGHTA and CDR2 is FQGNSA. V lost 5 bases and J lost 2; bases outside the gene matches: 10. The CDR3 contains 16 residues. The DNA for the CDR3 is TGTGCCAGCAGCCCTACGGCGGGAGCTTACACAGATACGCAGTATTTT. This codes for CASSPTAGAYTDTQYF.

The CDR3 region has the DNA TGTGCCAGCAGCGGAGGACTAGCGGGGGTTTTCCTTCTCGACGAGCAGTACTTC. It specifies CASSGGLAGVFLLDEQYF. The gene calls are TRBV5-6 and TRBJ2-7; 13 nucleotides align to TRBD2. V lost 4 bases, J lost 5 bases, and 15 bases stayed unmatched. The CDR3 extends over 18 amino acids. Germline CDR1 is SGHDT and CDR2 is YYEEEE.

This chain joins TRBV24-1 and TRBJ2-7; D is unresolved. Trimming removed 0 bases from V and 2 bases from J, with 10 bases in between. The CDR3 length is 15 residues. CDR1 is KGHDR and CDR2 is SFDVKD in the germline V gene. The CDR3 sequence: CATSDLRSSTYEQYF. CDR3 nucleotides: TGTGCCACCAGTGATTTGCGGTCTTCAACCTACGAGCAGTACTTC.

This chain joins TRBV25-1 and TRBJ1-2; D may be TRBD1 (5 bases). The CDR3 is 12 residues long. The germline V and J ends were trimmed by 6 bases and 7 bases, with 12 bases remaining between them. CDR1 MGHDK and CDR2 SYGVNS come from the germline V gene. The CDR3 region is CASRAGRSGYTF. In nucleotides, the CDR3 is TGTGCCAGCAGAGCAGGGCGTTCTGGCTACACCTTC.

Here the CDR3 DNA reads TGTGCCTGGAGCTCTTCGACCTACGAGCAGTACTTC. Protein product: CAWSSSTYEQYF. V usage is TRBV30 and J usage is TRBJ2-7; D uncertain. The V and J ends lost 3 bases and 2 bases respectively, with 8 bases between them. CDR3 length: 12 residues. In germline, CDR1 is GTSNPN, CDR2 SVGIG (reference sequence).

This clonotype was observed at least ten times. V is TRBV5-1 and J is TRBJ2-1; no clear D gene. The CDR3 covers 13 residues. CDR1 and CDR2 from the germline V gene are SGHRS and YFSETQ. Deletions cut 0 bases from V and 5 bases from J, with 6 bases between. The CDR3 reads CASSLEQDNEQFF. The CDR3 region has the DNA TGCGCCAGCAGCTTGGAGCAAGACAATGAGCAGTTCTTC.